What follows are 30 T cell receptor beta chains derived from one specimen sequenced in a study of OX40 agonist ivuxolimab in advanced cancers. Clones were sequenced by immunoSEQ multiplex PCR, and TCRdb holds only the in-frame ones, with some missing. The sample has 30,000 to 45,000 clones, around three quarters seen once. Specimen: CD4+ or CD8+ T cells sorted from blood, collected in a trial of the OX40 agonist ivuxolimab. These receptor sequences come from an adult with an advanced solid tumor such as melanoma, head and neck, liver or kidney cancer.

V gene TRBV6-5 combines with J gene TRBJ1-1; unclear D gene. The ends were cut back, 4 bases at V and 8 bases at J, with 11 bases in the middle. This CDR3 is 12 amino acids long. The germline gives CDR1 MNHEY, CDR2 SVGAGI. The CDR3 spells CASSSLTAEAFF. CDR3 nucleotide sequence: TGTGCCAGCAGTTCCCTGACCGCAGAAGCTTTCTTT.

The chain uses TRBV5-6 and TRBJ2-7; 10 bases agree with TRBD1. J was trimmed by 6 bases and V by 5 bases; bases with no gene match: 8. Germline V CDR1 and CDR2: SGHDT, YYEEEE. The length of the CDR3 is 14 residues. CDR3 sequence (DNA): TGTGCCAGCAGTTGGGACAGGGGTTGGAGCGAGCAGTACTTC. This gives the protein CASSWDRGWSEQYF. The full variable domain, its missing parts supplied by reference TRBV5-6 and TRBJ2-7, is DAGVTQSPTHLIKTRGQQVTLRCSPKSGHDTVSWYQQALGQGPQFIFQYYEEEERQRGNFPDRFSGHQFPNYSSELNVNALLLGDSALYLCASSWDRGWSEQYFGPGTRLTVT.

CDR3 residues: CASNDRGSGANVLTF. In nucleotides, the CDR3 is TGTGCCAGCAACGACAGGGGATCGGGGGCCAACGTCCTGACTTTC. The J gene is TRBJ2-6, the V gene TRBV28; 8 nucleotides match TRBD1. Germline loops: CDR1 MDHEN, CDR2 SYDVKM. The CDR3 consists of 15 residues. The V gene end was trimmed by 7 bases and the J gene end by 4 bases; junction bases not matched to a gene: 6.

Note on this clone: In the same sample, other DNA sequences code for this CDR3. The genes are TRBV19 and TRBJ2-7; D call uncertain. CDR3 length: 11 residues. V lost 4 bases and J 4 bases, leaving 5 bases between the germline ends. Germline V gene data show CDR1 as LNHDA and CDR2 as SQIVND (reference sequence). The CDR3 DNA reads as TGTGCCAGTAGTAACCGTTACGAGCAGTACGTC. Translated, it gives CASSNRYEQYV.

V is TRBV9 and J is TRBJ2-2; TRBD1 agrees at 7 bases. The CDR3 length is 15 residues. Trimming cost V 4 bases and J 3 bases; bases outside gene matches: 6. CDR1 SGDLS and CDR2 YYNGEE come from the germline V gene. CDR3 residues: CASSILQGYTGELFF. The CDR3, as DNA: TGTGCCAGCAGCATCTTACAGGGGTACACCGGGGAGCTGTTTTTT.

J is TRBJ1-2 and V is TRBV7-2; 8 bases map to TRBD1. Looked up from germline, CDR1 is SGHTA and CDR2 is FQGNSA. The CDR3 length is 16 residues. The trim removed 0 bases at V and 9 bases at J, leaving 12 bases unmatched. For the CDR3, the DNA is TGTGCCAGCAGCTTAGCAGCCCAGGGGGCGCATGGTAGCTACACCTTC. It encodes CASSLAAQGAHGSYTF.

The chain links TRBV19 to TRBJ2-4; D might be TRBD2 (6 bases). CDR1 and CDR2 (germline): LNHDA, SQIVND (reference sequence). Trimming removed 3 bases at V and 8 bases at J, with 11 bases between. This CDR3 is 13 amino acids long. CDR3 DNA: TGTGCCAGTAGTATCGCGGGAAGGGACATTCAGTACTTC. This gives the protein CASSIAGRDIQYF.

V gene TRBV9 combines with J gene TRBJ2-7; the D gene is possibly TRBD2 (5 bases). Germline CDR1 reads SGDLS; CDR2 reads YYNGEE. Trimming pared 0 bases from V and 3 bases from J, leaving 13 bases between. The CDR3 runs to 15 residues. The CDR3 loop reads CASSVVRASYYEQYV. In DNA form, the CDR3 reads TGTGCCAGCAGCGTAGTTCGGGCTAGCTACTACGAGCAGTACGTC.

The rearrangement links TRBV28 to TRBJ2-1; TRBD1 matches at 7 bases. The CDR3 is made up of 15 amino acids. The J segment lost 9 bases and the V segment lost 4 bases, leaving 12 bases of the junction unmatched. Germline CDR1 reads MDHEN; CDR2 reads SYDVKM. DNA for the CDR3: TGTGCCAGCAGTTCCCACCGGACAGGCTTCACTGAGCAGTTCTTC. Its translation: CASSSHRTGFTEQFF.

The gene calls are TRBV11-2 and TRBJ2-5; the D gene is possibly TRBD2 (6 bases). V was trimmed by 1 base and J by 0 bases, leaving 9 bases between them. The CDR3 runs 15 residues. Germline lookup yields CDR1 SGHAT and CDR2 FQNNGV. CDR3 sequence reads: CASSLARTNQETQYF. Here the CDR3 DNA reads TGTGCCAGCAGCTTAGCCCGGACTAACCAAGAGACCCAGTACTTC.

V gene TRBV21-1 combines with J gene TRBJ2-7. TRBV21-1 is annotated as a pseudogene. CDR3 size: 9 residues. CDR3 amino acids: CASGYEQYF. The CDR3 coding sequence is TGTGCCAGTGGCTACGAGCAGTACTTC.

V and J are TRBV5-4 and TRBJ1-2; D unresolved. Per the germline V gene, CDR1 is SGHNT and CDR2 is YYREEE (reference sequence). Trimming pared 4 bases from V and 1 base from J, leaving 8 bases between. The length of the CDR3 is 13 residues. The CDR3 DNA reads TGTGCCAGCAGCGTTGACCTTAACTATGGCTACACCTTC. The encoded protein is CASSVDLNYGYTF.

The CDR3 region is CASSSYSTSGELFF. Written as DNA, the CDR3 is TGTGCCAGCAGCTCTTACTCAACTAGCGGGGAGCTGTTTTTT. The chain has TRBV7-2 and TRBJ2-2, with D tentatively TRBD2 (5 bases). From germline, CDR1 is SGHTA and CDR2 FQGNSA. The CDR3 is 14 amino acids. Trimming removed 4 bases at V and 7 bases at J, with 13 bases between.

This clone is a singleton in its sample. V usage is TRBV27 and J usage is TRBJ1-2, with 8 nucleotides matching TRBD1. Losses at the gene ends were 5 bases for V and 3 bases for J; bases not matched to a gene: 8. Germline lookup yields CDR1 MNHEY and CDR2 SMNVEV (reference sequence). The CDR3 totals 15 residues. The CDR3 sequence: CASSPRRQGYYGYTF. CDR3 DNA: TGTGCCAGCAGTCCTCGCCGACAGGGGTACTATGGCTACACCTTC.

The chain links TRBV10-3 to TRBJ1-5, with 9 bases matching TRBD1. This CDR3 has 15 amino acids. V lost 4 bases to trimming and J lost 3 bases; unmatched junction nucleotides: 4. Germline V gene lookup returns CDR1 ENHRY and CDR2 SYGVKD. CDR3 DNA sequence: TGTGCCATCAGTGGGACAGGGGCGTTCAATCAGCCCCAGCATTTT. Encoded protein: CAISGTGAFNQPQHF.

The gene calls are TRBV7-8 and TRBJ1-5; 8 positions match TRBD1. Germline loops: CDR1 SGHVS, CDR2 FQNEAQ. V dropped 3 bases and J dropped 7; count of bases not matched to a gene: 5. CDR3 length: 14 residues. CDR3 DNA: TGTGCCAGCAGCTTTTCAGGGGGCTGGCAGCCCCAGCATTTT. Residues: CASSFSGGWQPQHF.

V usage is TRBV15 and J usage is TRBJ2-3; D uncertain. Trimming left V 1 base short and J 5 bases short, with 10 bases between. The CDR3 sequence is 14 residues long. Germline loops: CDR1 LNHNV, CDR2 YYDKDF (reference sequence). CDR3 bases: TGTGCCACCAGCAGAGTTGGGAAGCGAGATACGCAGTATTTT. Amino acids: CATSRVGKRDTQYF.

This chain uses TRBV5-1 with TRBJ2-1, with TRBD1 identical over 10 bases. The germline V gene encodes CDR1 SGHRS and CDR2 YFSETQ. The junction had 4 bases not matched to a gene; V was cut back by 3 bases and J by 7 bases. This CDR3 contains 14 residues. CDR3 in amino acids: CASSSGQGWNEQFF. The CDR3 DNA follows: TGCGCCAGCAGCTCGGGACAGGGGTGGAATGAGCAGTTCTTC.

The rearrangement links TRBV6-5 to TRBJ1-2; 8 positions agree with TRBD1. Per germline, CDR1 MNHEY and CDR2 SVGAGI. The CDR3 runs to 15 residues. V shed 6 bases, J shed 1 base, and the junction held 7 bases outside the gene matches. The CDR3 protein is CASRGADRGNYGYTF. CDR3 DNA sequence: TGTGCCAGCAGGGGAGCCGACAGGGGTAACTATGGCTACACCTTC.

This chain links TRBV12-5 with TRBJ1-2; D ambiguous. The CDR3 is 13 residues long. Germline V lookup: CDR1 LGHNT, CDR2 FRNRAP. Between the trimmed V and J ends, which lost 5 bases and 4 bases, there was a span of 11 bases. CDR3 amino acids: CASGLGSRYGYTF. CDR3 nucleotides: TGTGCTAGTGGTCTAGGGAGCCGCTATGGCTACACCTTC.

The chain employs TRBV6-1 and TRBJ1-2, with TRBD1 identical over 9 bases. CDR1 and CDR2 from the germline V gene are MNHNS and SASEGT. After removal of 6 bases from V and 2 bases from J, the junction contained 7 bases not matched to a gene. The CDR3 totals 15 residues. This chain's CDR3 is CASRKDRGYNYGYTF. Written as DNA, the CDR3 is TGTGCCAGCAGGAAGGACAGGGGATACAACTATGGCTACACCTTC.

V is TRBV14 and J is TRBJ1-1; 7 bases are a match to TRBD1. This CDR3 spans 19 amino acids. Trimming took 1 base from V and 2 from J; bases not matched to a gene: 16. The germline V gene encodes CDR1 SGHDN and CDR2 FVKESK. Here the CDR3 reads CASSQVRQGPTTANTEAFF. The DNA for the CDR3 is TGTGCCAGCAGCCAAGTAAGACAGGGCCCGACCACGGCAAACACTGAAGCTTTCTTT.

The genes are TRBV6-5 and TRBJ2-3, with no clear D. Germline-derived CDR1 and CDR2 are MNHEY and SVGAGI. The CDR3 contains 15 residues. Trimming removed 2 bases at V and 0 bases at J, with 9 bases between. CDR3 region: CASSYDTPSTDTQYF. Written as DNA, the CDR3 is TGTGCCAGCAGTTACGACACTCCTAGCACAGATACGCAGTATTTT.

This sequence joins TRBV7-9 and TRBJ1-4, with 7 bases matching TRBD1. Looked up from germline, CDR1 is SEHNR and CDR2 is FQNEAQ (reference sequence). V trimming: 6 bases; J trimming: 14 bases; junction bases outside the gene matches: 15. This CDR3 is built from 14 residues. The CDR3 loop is CASSMGQLVEVLFF. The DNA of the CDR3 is TGTGCCAGCAGTATGGGACAGCTGGTCGAAGTCCTGTTTTTT.

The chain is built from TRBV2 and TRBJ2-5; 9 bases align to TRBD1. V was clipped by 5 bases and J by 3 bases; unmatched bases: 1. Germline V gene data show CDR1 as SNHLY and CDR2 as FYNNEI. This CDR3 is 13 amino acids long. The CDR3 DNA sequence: TGTGCCAGCAGTAGGACAGGGGAAGAGACCCAGTACTTC. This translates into CASSRTGEETQYF.

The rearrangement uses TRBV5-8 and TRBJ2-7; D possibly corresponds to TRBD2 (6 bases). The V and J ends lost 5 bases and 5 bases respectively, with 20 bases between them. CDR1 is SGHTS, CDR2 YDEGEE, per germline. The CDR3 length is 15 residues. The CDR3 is CASREGPSPVDEQYF. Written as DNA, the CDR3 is TGTGCCAGCAGGGAGGGACCGTCCCCTGTCGACGAGCAGTACTTC.

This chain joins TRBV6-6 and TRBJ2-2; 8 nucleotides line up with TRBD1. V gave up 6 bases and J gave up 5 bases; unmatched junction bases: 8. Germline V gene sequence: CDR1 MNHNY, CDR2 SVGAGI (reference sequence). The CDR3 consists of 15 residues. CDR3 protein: CASRPDRGGTGELFF. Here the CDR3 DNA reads TGTGCCAGCAGACCCGACAGGGGTGGTACCGGGGAGCTGTTTTTT.

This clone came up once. The CDR3 bases are TGTGCCAGCAGCTTAGAACTGGGGACTAACTACGAGCAGTACTTC. It encodes CASSLELGTNYEQYF. The V and J genes are TRBV7-8 and TRBJ2-7; TRBD2 agrees at 7 bases. This CDR3 contains 15 residues. Germline V CDR1 and CDR2: SGHVS, FQNEAQ. The trim removed 1 base at V and 3 bases at J, leaving 6 bases unmatched.

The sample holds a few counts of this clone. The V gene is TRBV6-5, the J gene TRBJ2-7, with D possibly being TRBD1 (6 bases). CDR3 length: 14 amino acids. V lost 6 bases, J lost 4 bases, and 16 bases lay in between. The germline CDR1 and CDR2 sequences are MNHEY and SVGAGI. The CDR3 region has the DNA TGTGCCAGCAGCGCCCGGGACACGAGTTACGAGCAGTACGTC. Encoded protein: CASSARDTSYEQYV.

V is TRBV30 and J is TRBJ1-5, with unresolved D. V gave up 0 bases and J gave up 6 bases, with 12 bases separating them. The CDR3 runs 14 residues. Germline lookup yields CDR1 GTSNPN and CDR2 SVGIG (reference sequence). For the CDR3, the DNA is TGTGCCTGGAGTGTACTTAGCTCCAGTCAGCCCCAGCATTTT. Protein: CAWSVLSSSQPQHF.